These 11 T cell receptor beta chains came from one sample sequenced in a study of blood T cell repertoires in COVID-19. Using immunoSEQ multiplex PCR, the repertoire was profiled, and TCRdb retains in-frame clones only, with some absent. Among a few hundred thousand clones listed, around 83% were seen once. Sample: PBMCs or T cells enriched from blood (not recorded which). All receptors come from a woman aged 50 to 65 who had been exposed to COVID-19.

CDR3 sequence (DNA): TGTGCCAGCACCCCTCCGGGGGTAGACATTCAGTACTTC. This sequence encodes CASTPPGVDIQYF. J is TRBJ2-4 and V is TRBV5-4; the D gene is possibly TRBD2 (6 bases). Per germline, CDR1 SGHNT and CDR2 YYREEE (reference sequence). Trimming shortened V by 6 bases and J by 8 bases, and 15 bases separated the two germline ends. The CDR3 has 13 amino acids. Complete variable domain (other parts from reference TRBV5-4 and TRBJ2-4): ETGVTQSPTHLIKTRGQQVTLRCSSQSGHNTVSWYQQALGQGPQFIFQYYREEENGRGNFPPRFSGLQFPNYSSELNVNALELDDSALYLCASTPPGVDIQYFGAGTRLSVL.

For the CDR3, the DNA is TGTGCCAGTAGTCCACTAGCGGGTCGCACAGATACGCAGTATTTT. It encodes CASSPLAGRTDTQYF. This sequence joins TRBV19 and TRBJ2-3; TRBD2 agrees at 9 bases. Trimming cost V 5 bases and J 1 base; bases outside gene matches: 4. The CDR3 contains 15 residues. CDR1 is LNHDA and CDR2 is SQIVND in the germline V gene (reference sequence). The whole variable domain, remainder taken from reference TRBV19 and TRBJ2-3, is DGGITQSPKYLFRKEGQNVTLSCEQNLNHDAMYWYRQDPGQGLRLIYYSQIVNDFQKGDIAEGYSVSREKKESFPLTVTSAQKNPTAFYLCASSPLAGRTDTQYFGPGTRLTVL.

J is TRBJ2-2 and V is TRBV24-1, with 9 bases lining up with TRBD2. Germline CDR1 reads KGHDR; CDR2 reads SFDVKD. The V segment lost 4 bases and the J segment 8 bases; nucleotides outside the gene matches: 4. The CDR3 contains 14 residues. The CDR3 region has the DNA TGTGCCACCAGTGAGTCCACTAGCGGGGGGGAGCTGTTTTTT. Its translation: CATSESTSGGELFF.

V and J are TRBV7-2 and TRBJ2-7; 7 positions agree with TRBD2. Trimming cost V 4 bases and J 2 bases; bases outside gene matches: 5. This CDR3 has 14 residues. Germline V lookup: CDR1 SGHTA, CDR2 FQGNSA. The DNA of the CDR3 is TGTGCCAGCAGCTACTCCGGGACTACCTACGAGCAGTACTTC. This gives the protein CASSYSGTTYEQYF.

The chain carries TRBV6-6 and TRBJ2-7; TRBD2 might be the D (7 bases). Trimming cost V 5 bases and J 5 bases, with 28 bases left between them. Germline CDR1 MNHNY, CDR2 SVGAGI (reference sequence). The CDR3 extends over 18 amino acids. As DNA, the CDR3 is TGTGCCAGCAGTCTACTACCTCCCGGGACACCGGGGGGCCACGAGCAGTACTTC. Protein: CASSLLPPGTPGGHEQYF.

This clone has more than one count but fewer than ten. This CDR3 is also generated by other DNA sequences in the sample. The chain couples TRBV4-2 to TRBJ1-1; D not resolved. CDR3 length equals 13 residues. Germline lookup yields CDR1 LGHNA and CDR2 YNFKEQ. Trimming took off 0 bases at V and 3 bases at J, with 5 bases between the two ends. The CDR3 region is CASSQDRDTEAFF. The CDR3 bases are TGTGCCAGCAGCCAAGACCGGGACACTGAAGCTTTCTTT.

This clone was observed a handful of times. The rearrangement joins TRBV3-1 (or the pseudogene TRBV3-2) to TRBJ2-2, with 8 bases aligning to TRBD2. With 2 bases clipped from V and 5 bases from J, the junction kept 10 bases outside the gene matches. Per the germline V gene, CDR1 is LGHDT and CDR2 is YNNKEL (reference sequence). The CDR3 runs 17 residues. This CDR3 is CASSQRVVGRGTGELFF. In nucleotides, the CDR3 is TGTGCCAGCAGCCAAAGGGTAGTCGGGAGGGGAACCGGGGAGCTGTTTTTT.

This chain connects TRBV5-4 to TRBJ1-4; the D is unclear. Looked up from germline, CDR1 is SGHNT and CDR2 is YYREEE (reference sequence). CDR3 length equals 13 residues. Trimming took 4 bases from V and 7 from J, leaving 11 bases between them. In DNA form, the CDR3 reads TGTGCCAGCAGCATTCACCGGGGTGAAAAACTGTTTTTT. This translates into CASSIHRGEKLFF.

The V call is TRBV2, the J call TRBJ2-1; 10 bases are a match to TRBD1. The length of the CDR3 is 17 residues. Looked up from germline, CDR1 is SNHLY and CDR2 is FYNNEI. V lost 6 bases, J lost 0 bases, and 8 bases stayed unmatched. The CDR3 region is CASSGTGDVSSYNEQFF. DNA for the CDR3: TGTGCCAGCAGCGGGACAGGGGACGTCAGCTCCTACAATGAGCAGTTCTTC. Looking up the rest from reference TRBV2 and TRBJ2-1 gives the full variable domain: EPEVTQTPSHQVTQMGQEVILRCVPISNHLYFYWYRQILGQKVEFLVSFYNNEISEKSEIFDDQFSVERPDGSNFTLKIRSTKLEDSAMYFCASSGTGDVSSYNEQFFGPGTRLTVL.

The chain is built from TRBV27 and TRBJ2-5, with TRBD2 matching over 13 bases. The CDR3 spans 16 residues. CDR1 and CDR2 from the germline V gene are MNHEY and SMNVEV (reference sequence). V trimming: 5 bases; J trimming: 5 bases; junction bases outside the gene matches: 8. In DNA form, the CDR3 reads TGTGCCAGCAGTCCACTAGCGGGGGGGCCTTGGGAGACCCAGTACTTC. This gives the protein CASSPLAGGPWETQYF.

The chain combines TRBV2 with TRBJ1-3; 10 bases are shared with TRBD1. This CDR3 region has 15 residues. The germline gives CDR1 SNHLY, CDR2 FYNNEI. After removal of 3 bases from V and 2 bases from J, the junction contained 1 base not matched to a gene. CDR3 nucleotide sequence: TGTGCCAGCAGTGAGGGGACAGGGGCTGGAAACACCATATATTTT. This sequence encodes CASSEGTGAGNTIYF.